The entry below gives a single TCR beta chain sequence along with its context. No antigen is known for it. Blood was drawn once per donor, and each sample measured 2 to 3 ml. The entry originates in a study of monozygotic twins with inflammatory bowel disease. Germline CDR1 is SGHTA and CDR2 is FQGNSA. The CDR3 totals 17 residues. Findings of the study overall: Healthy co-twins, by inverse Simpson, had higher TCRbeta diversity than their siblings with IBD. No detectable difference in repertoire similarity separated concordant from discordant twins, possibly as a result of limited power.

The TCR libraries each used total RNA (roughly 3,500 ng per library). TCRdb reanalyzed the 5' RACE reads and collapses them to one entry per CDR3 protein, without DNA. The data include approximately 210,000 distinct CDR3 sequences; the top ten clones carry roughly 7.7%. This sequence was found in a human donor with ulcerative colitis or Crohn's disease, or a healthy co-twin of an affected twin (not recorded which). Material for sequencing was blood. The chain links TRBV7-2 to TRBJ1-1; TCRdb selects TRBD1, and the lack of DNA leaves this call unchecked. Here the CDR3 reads CASSARGVALWNTEAFF.